This T cell receptor (beta chain) stems from a study of neurological immune-mediated disorders. General study results and limits: Because no CDR3 amino acid sequences were shared across subjects by expanded clones, private repertoires were suggested in all groups.

V was pared by 4 bases and J by 7 bases, with 18 bases between. The CDR3 has 14 residues. Germline CDR1 reads SGHRS; CDR2 reads YFSETQ. As for the cDNA, it was generated by 5'RACE with 10-nucleotide random UMIs. Every sequencing run produced over 170 million TCR-beta sequences that came from 15-18 subjects. TCRdb recomputed calls from the 5' RACE reads with MiXCR, one row per CDR3 protein. This sample carries around 13,000 distinct CDR3 sequences, 6% to 8% of them seen once, and the ten largest clones take around a quarter. As concerns this clonotype: As yet, its antigen is unknown.

The T cells used for sorted libraries numbered roughly 1 million, either CD4+ or CD8+. J is TRBJ2-7 and V is TRBV5-1; D uncertain. This clonotype originated in a woman aged 40 to 50 in good health. Material: CD8+ T cells from blood. CDR3 DNA sequence: TGCGCCAGCAGCGTGTCTAGTCGGGCGTTAGAGCAGTACTTC. Amino acids: CASSVSSRALEQYF.